This paragraph covers one T cell receptor beta chain sequence. This clonotype was seen a handful of times. What antigen it recognizes has not been identified. It has no much larger one-base neighbor in the sample; base qualities were not kept. The sample originates from a study of response to subunit inactivated influenza vaccine (dated by TCRdb to the late 2010s). Regarding the study in general: To follow how T cells responded to a trivalent subunit inactivated influenza vaccine, the researchers relied on deep quantitative profiling of the T cell receptor repertoire.

The germline V gene sets CDR1 to LGHNA and CDR2 to YSLEER. The CDR3 runs 16 residues from the cysteine to the phenylalanine. CDR3 DNA is the only sequence kept; it has 48 bases, read in frame from the first base. V trim: 0 bases; J trim: 4 bases; unmatched bases: 6. Library prep was done by RT-PCR. The data were produced on an Illumina HiSeq 2500. TCRdb trimmed the raw reads at Q25, called clones with MiXCR and kept productive beta chains. Rows are unified per CDR3 protein, each entry keeping the most common DNA and genes. Recorded for this sample are more than 550,000 distinct CDR3 sequences; 11% of them occurred a single time. Jointly, the top ten make up 9.5% to 12% of the sample. General conclusions and limits of the study: The authors proposed that each seasonal influenza vaccination may bring in only a limited number of new T cells.

This sample was also put to use in a study of T cells expressing NK-cell markers. As that second paper reports: TCR beta cDNA libraries were prepared using 5'RACE template switching, which introduced a universal primer site and unique molecular identifiers. About 8 donors provided sorted CD3+CD56+NKG2C+, CD3+CD56+NKG2C- and CD3+CD56-NKG2C+ T-cell subsets, whose TCR beta-chain repertoires were profiled. Seven of the eight sequenced donors were HCMV-seropositive and one was HCMV-seronegative. To restrict sorting to alphabetaTCR-expressing T cells, an anti-gammadeltaTCR antibody was added in several experiments. For five or six donors, the dominant CD3+CD56+NKG2C+ clonotypes were among the top 10 CD8+ clonotypes and accounted for about 1.0-7.0% of CD8+ T cells. Those dominant clonotypes were again the most abundant among CD3+CD56-NKG2C+ cells in several donors, at roughly 25-65%. Whether the expanded NKG2C-expressing T cell clones were specific for HCMV antigens remained unclear. All eight donors whose samples were sequenced were randomly selected healthy volunteers, three of them men and five women. HCMV serostatus was determined by detecting HCMV-specific IgG in serum with a commercial ELISA kit. Ficoll density gradient centrifugation was used to isolate peripheral blood mononuclear cells from blood. For several donors, bulk peripheral blood T-cell repertoires were also sequenced from unsorted PBMC. Synthesis of cDNA was primed from the TCR beta constant segment and was followed by two consecutive PCR amplification steps. Sequencing of the libraries produced 2 x 150 bp reads on Illumina HiSeq 2000/2500, MiSeq or NextSeq. Reads were demultiplexed and grouped by UMI with MIGEC, and clonotypes were assembled and quantified with MiTCR. To exclude erroneous sequences, only TCR cDNA sequences supported by at least two reads were retained. The tcR package was used for downstream repertoire analysis, and clonotypes were matched across fractions by CDR3 nucleotide sequence plus V segment. VDJmatch was used to annotate antigen specificity against VDJdb, with one amino acid substitution allowed in CDR3.

The chain employs TRBV4-3 and TRBJ2-5; a stretch of 9 junction bases matches TRBD1. The receptor was derived from a man over 45 who received an inactivated influenza vaccine. Donor details come from another sample of the same person, matched by shared clones. The specimen comprised PBMCs from blood, sampled on the day of vaccination. The DNA is as follows: TGCGCCAGCAGCCAAGACCGACAGGGGGAGGGAGAGACCCAGTACTTC. This gives the protein CASSQDRQGEGETQYF.